This T cell receptor beta chain comes out of a study of cytomegalovirus exposure and HLA in healthy donors. Primers included in the PCR were 60 Vbeta and 13 Jbeta primers. Clones were read by immunoSEQ multiplex PCR, and TCRdb kept only the in-frame ones, dropping some. The data hold about 120,000 clones, with around 73% observed a single time. Broader study findings: A classifier reportedly called cytomegalovirus status with high sensitivity and specificity. Indistinguishability led to the exclusion of some V segments, TRBV6-2 and TRBV6-3 included. Researchers reported in a later analysis that a missense DCLRE1C variant was tied to TCR beta V- and J-gene trimming.

The germline gives CDR1 SNHLY, CDR2 FYNNEI. The CDR3 totals 12 residues. V was clipped by 7 bases and J by 8 bases; unmatched bases: 3. Notes on this clone: Antigen unknown.

Sequences were obtained from PBMCs. The sequence was collected from a woman aged 25-40 years in good health and CMV-seropositive. This chain uses TRBV2 with TRBJ1-4; 8 nucleotides align to TRBD1. The CDR3 sequence: CASIGTGEKLFF. CDR3 in DNA: TGTGCCAGCATAGGGACAGGCGAAAAACTGTTTTTT. Combining the CDR3 with reference TRBV2 and TRBJ1-4 gives the whole variable domain EPEVTQTPSHQVTQMGQEVILRCVPISNHLYFYWYRQILGQKVEFLVSFYNNEISEKSEIFDDQFSVERPDGSNFTLKIRSTKLEDSAMYFCASIGTGEKLFFGSGTQLSVL.